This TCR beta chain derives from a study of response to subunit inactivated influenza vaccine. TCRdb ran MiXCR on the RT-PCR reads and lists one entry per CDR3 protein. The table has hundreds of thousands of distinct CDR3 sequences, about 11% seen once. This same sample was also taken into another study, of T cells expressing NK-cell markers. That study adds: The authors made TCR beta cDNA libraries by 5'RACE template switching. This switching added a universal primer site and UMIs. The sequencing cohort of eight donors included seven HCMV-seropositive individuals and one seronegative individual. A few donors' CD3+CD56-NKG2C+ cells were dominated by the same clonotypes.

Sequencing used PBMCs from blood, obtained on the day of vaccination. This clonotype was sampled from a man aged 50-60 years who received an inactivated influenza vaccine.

The CDR3, as DNA: TGCGCCAGCAGCGCGACCGGGGGTTTCGCGAACATTCAGTACTTC. It translates to CASSATGGFANIQYF. The chain links TRBV5-1 to TRBJ2-4, with a possible D match to TRBD2 (6 bases). CDR1 is SGHRS and CDR2 is YFSETQ in the germline V gene. The ends were cut back, 4 bases at V and 7 bases at J, with 18 bases in the middle. CDR3 size: 15 residues.